The T cell receptor (beta chain) under discussion was sequenced for a study of T cells in Graves' hyperthyroidism and ophthalmopathy. Study-wide context: Initial diagnosis, before any treatment, was when peripheral blood was collected.

RNA transcripts served as the template for amplifying TCR beta CDR3 regions. An initial round of RT-PCR targeting the TCR CDR3 relied on the HTBI primer set. Each CDR3 protein is one row after TCRdb ran MiXCR on the multiplex PCR reads. The table has hundreds of thousands of distinct CDR3 sequences, around 16% seen once. The germline V gene has CDR1 MNHNS and CDR2 SASEGT. The junction had 9 bases not matched to a gene; V was cut back by 6 bases and J by 7 bases. The CDR3 consists of 16 residues. This TCR derives from a woman aged 35 to 49 with Graves' ophthalmopathy. Sequenced material: blood. This sequence joins TRBV6-1 and TRBJ2-2, with TRBD2 identical over 12 bases. The CDR3 DNA reads as TGTGCCAGCAGACAAAGACTAGCGGGAGATGGCGGGGAGCTGTTTTTT. Translation: CASRQRLAGDGGELFF.